The entry that follows covers one T cell receptor beta chain sequence. The antigen remains undetermined. The sample belongs to a study of cytomegalovirus exposure and HLA in healthy donors. General study findings and limits: A likely sequencing artifact accounted for one observed cluster of highly shared sequence variants. In vitro assays verified that three CMV-associated chains recognized CMV antigens specifically.

Primers included in the PCR were 60 Vbeta and 13 Jbeta primers. Sequencing used immunoSEQ multiplex PCR; TCRdb keeps in-frame clones, though not all of them. The sample lists around 160,000 clones, about 72% occurring once. The CDR3 is 14 residues long. The germline V gene encodes CDR1 SGHRS and CDR2 YFSETQ. Trimming shortened V by 2 bases and J by 0 bases, and 9 bases separated the two germline ends. This sequence was found in a male donor in good health and CMV-seronegative. What was sequenced was PBMCs. The V call is TRBV5-1, the J call TRBJ2-7; the D gene is possibly TRBD1 (5 bases). DNA for the CDR3: TGCGCCAGCAGCTTAAAAGACAGCTCCTACGAGCAGTACTTC. The encoded protein is CASSLKDSSYEQYF.